These 14 T cell receptor beta chains were sequenced from one sample in a study of T cells expressing NK-cell markers. Each CDR3 protein gets one entry in TCRdb, which reprocessed the 5' RACE reads and gives no DNA. Seen in this sample are more than 400,000 distinct CDR3 sequences; the ten most common clones hold approximately 7%. Sequenced sample: blood T cells: a sorted CD56 or NKG2C T cell subset, CD4+ or CD8+ T cells, or bulk PBMC T cells (not recorded which). The source is a woman aged 18 to 75 in good health.

This chain uses TRBV20-1 with TRBJ2-1; TCRdb calls TRBD1, which cannot be checked without DNA. This CDR3 region has 14 residues. The germline gives CDR1 DFQATT, CDR2 SNEGSKA (reference sequence). This chain's CDR3 is CSAGGTGSYNEQFF.

The J gene is TRBJ2-1, the V gene TRBV6-5; TCRdb selects TRBD2, and the lack of DNA leaves this call unchecked. The CDR3 loop spans 14 amino acids. Germline loops: CDR1 MNHEY, CDR2 SVGAGI. This CDR3 reads CASSYGGGVNEQFF.

The V call is TRBV5-1, the J call TRBJ2-6; without DNA, the TCRdb call of TRBD1 cannot be checked. Germline CDR1 reads SGHRS; CDR2 reads YFSETQ. CDR3 length: 16 amino acids. The CDR3 loop reads CASSLGTKGGANVLTF.

V and J are TRBV20-1 and TRBJ2-2; TCRdb returns TRBD1, unconfirmable since there is no DNA. Germline values: CDR1 DFQATT, CDR2 SNEGSKA (reference sequence). This CDR3 has 13 residues. CDR3 loop: CSAFRGDTGELFF.

The J gene is TRBJ1-2, the V gene TRBV6-1. This CDR3 contains 14 residues. Germline V gene lookup returns CDR1 MNHNS and CDR2 SASEGT. CDR3 in amino acids: CASTQLGSGYGYTF.

This chain joins TRBV7-7 and TRBJ2-3; there is no DNA to check the TCRdb D call of TRBD1. Germline lookup yields CDR1 SSHAT and CDR2 FNYEAQ (reference sequence). The CDR3 consists of 15 residues. The CDR3 loop is CASSPAGGWTDTQYF.

CDR3 loop: CSAMSPGKREKLFF. The chain employs TRBV29-1 and TRBJ1-4; TCRdb indicates TRBD1, and absent DNA this call remains unverified. This CDR3 has 14 amino acids. Germline-derived CDR1 and CDR2 are SQVTM and ANQGSEA.

V gene TRBV27 combines with J gene TRBJ2-7; TCRdb reports TRBD2, a call that lacks DNA to check it against. Germline CDR1 and CDR2: MNHEY and SMNVEV (reference sequence). This CDR3 region has 15 residues. CDR3 amino acids: CASSLRPSGGYEQYF.

The chain links TRBV6-2 or TRBV6-3 to TRBJ1-1; the TRBD1 assignment by TCRdb is unverifiable without DNA. This CDR3 is built from 11 residues. The germline gives CDR1 MNHEY, CDR2 SVGEGT. This chain's CDR3 is CASSYGQGAFF.

The J gene is TRBJ1-4, the V gene TRBV2; TCRdb calls TRBD1, which cannot be checked without DNA. The length of the CDR3 is 14 residues. Germline V gives CDR1 SNHLY, CDR2 FYNNEI. The CDR3 loop reads CASSEGQSPEKLFF.

The rearrangement links TRBV28 to TRBJ2-3; TCRdb designates TRBD2, a call that cannot be tested without DNA. This CDR3 is built from 13 residues. The germline gives CDR1 MDHEN, CDR2 SYDVKM. The chain's CDR3 is CASGGLKDGTQYF.

V is TRBV18 and J is TRBJ2-2. Germline values: CDR1 KGHSH, CDR2 LQKENI. The length of the CDR3 is 14 residues. The CDR3 sequence: CASSPPSNTGELFF.

The rearrangement joins TRBV7-2 to TRBJ1-1. CDR1 and CDR2 from the germline V gene are SGHTA and FQGNSA. The CDR3 has 15 amino acids. CDR3: CASSLTGPSNTEAFF.

The rearrangement joins TRBV28 to TRBJ2-4. The CDR3 extends over 15 amino acids. CDR1 and CDR2 from the germline V gene are MDHEN and SYDVKM. The CDR3 spells CASSSRGVAKNIQYF.